The 20 T cell receptor beta chains presented below share a single source sample, sequenced in a study of cytomegalovirus exposure and HLA in healthy donors. It was with 60 Vbeta and 13 Jbeta primers that the PCR ran. The data were produced by immunoSEQ multiplex PCR, yet TCRdb's version contains in-frame clones alone and is incomplete. The table has about 98,000 clones, around 80% seen once. The sequencing sample was made of PBMCs. The receptors stem from a man in his forties or fifties in good health and CMV-seronegative.

The V and J genes are TRBV7-2 and TRBJ2-7, with 7 bases lining up with TRBD1. Looked up from germline, CDR1 is SGHTA and CDR2 is FQGNSA. The CDR3 has 15 amino acids. Unmatched junction bases numbered 12, after V lost 5 bases and J lost 5 bases. CDR3 sequence: CASSPRGQVQHEQYF. DNA of the CDR3: TGTGCCAGCAGCCCCCGAGGACAGGTCCAACACGAGCAGTACTTC. Looking up the rest from reference TRBV7-2 and TRBJ2-7 gives the full variable domain: GAGVSQSPSNKVTEKGKDVELRCDPISGHTALYWYRQSLGQGLEFLIYFQGNSAPDKSGLPSDRFSAERTGGSVSTLTIQRTQQEDSAVYLCASSPRGQVQHEQYFGPGTRLTVT.

The chain uses TRBV29-1 and TRBJ2-2, with D perhaps matching TRBD2 (5 bases). CDR1 and CDR2 from the germline V gene are SQVTM and ANQGSEA. The CDR3 is 13 amino acids. The ends were cut back, 3 bases at V and 5 bases at J, with 10 bases in the middle. Here the CDR3 DNA reads TGCAGCGTTGATGGAGGATTTACCGGGGAGCTGTTTTTT. It codes for CSVDGGFTGELFF.

This clone was counted once. The V and J genes are TRBV5-1 and TRBJ1-2, with TRBD1 matching over 8 bases. V shed 0 bases and J 8 bases; nucleotides not matched to a gene: 3. CDR1 SGHRS and CDR2 YFSETQ come from the germline V gene. This CDR3 is 13 amino acids long. The CDR3 DNA is TGCGCCAGCAGCTTGGACAGGGGGGGAGGCTACACCTTC. It specifies CASSLDRGGGYTF. The whole variable domain, filled in from reference TRBV5-1 and TRBJ1-2, reads KAGVTQTPRYLIKTRGQQVTLSCSPISGHRSVSWYQQTPGQGLQFLFEYFSETQRNKGNFPGRFSGRQFSNSRSEMNVSTLELGDSALYLCASSLDRGGGYTFGSGTRLTVV.

This chain joins TRBV5-8 and TRBJ2-7; weak D call: TRBD1 (5 bases). The CDR3 runs to 13 residues. Between the trimmed V and J ends, which lost 4 bases and 1 base, there was a span of 9 bases. CDR1 and CDR2 (germline): SGHTS, YDEGEE. CDR3 region: CASSHRQSYEQYF. The CDR3 coding sequence is TGTGCCAGCAGCCACCGACAGTCCTACGAGCAGTACTTC.

This rearrangement joins TRBV28 to TRBJ1-1, with TRBD1 as a possible D gene (6 bases). This CDR3 region has 13 residues. Trimming took 7 bases from V and 3 from J, leaving 12 bases between them. Germline V gene sequence: CDR1 MDHEN, CDR2 SYDVKM. CDR3 sequence (DNA): TGTGCCAGCAATCAGGGGAGTGACACTGAAGCTTTCTTT. This translates into CASNQGSDTEAFF.

This clone appeared a single time. The chain recombines TRBV30 with TRBJ2-2; perhaps TRBD1 as D (5 bases). Germline CDR1 reads GTSNPN; CDR2 reads SVGIG (reference sequence). CDR3 length equals 11 residues. The chain's CDR3 is CAGQGTGELFF. CDR3 DNA: TGTGCGGGGCAAGGGACCGGGGAGCTGTTTTTT.

The chain is built from TRBV23-1 and TRBJ2-7; D possibly corresponds to TRBD2 (6 bases). TRBV23-1 is designated an ORF whose function remains uncertain. The CDR3 is made up of 17 amino acids. The V end lost 0 bases, the J end lost 0 bases, and 15 bases lay between the germline ends. The CDR3 region has the DNA TGCGCCAGCAGTCAATCGAGCGGGCTGGGCCTCTCCTACGAGCAGTACTTC. It is translated as CASSQSSGLGLSYEQYF.

J is TRBJ1-6 and V is TRBV19; the D gene is possibly TRBD1 (5 bases). Per the germline V gene, CDR1 is LNHDA and CDR2 is SQIVND (reference sequence). The CDR3 sequence is 15 residues long. V was clipped by 5 bases and J by 7 bases, with 15 bases between them. The CDR3 is CASSPNRGWNSPLHF. The CDR3 DNA follows: TGTGCCAGTAGTCCTAATAGGGGATGGAATTCACCCCTCCACTTT.

The chain is built from TRBV6-5 and TRBJ2-1; D gene unclear. Trimming removed 3 bases from V and 0 bases from J, with 9 bases in between. Germline V gene data show CDR1 as MNHEY and CDR2 as SVGAGI. The CDR3 is 15 amino acids. DNA of the CDR3: TGTGCCAGCAGTTATGCCGGTTACTCCTACAATGAGCAGTTCTTC. Its translation is CASSYAGYSYNEQFF.

The V and J genes are TRBV4-1 and TRBJ2-2; the match to TRBD1 covers 8 bases. Losses at the gene ends were 2 bases for V and 4 bases for J; bases not matched to a gene: 3. The CDR3 is 15 amino acids. The germline gives CDR1 MGHRA, CDR2 YSYEKL. CDR3 sequence reads: CASSQWTGPTGELFF. For the CDR3, the DNA is TGCGCCAGCAGCCAATGGACAGGGCCCACCGGGGAGCTGTTTTTT.

The chain joins TRBV5-1 to TRBJ2-5; a weak D match, TRBD2 (6 bases). TRBJ2-7 matches the DNA end more closely, so the J call is doubtful. The CDR3 runs to 15 residues. Germline lookup yields CDR1 SGHRS and CDR2 YFSETQ. CDR3 residues: CASSSIGTESYEQYF. The DNA for the CDR3 is TGCGCCAGCAGCTCCATCGGGACTGAGTCCTACGAGCAGTACTTC.

Comments on this clone: Other DNA variants within this sample encode the same CDR3. This chain uses TRBV9 with TRBJ2-1; 8 bases match TRBD2. Germline CDR1 SGDLS, CDR2 YYNGEE. CDR3 size: 15 residues. V trimming: 0 bases; J trimming: 4 bases; junction bases outside the gene matches: 3. The CDR3 spells CASSVGSGGYNEQFF. DNA for the CDR3: TGTGCCAGCAGCGTAGGGAGCGGGGGTTACAATGAGCAGTTCTTC. Together with reference TRBV9 and TRBJ2-1, the CDR3 gives the full variable domain: DSGVTQTPKHLITATGQRVTLRCSPRSGDLSVYWYQQSLDQGLQFLIQYYNGEERAKGNILERFSAQQFPDLHSELNLSSLELGDSALYFCASSVGSGGYNEQFFGPGTRLTVL.

The V call is TRBV7-2, the J call TRBJ1-2; TRBD1 is a possible D gene (5 bases). Germline V gene data show CDR1 as SGHTA and CDR2 as FQGNSA. The CDR3 has 15 residues. With 7 bases removed from V and 6 bases from J, the gap between germline ends came to 21 bases. CDR3 coding DNA: TGTGCCAGCAAACACCGGGGGGTTAACCTAGATGGCTACACCTTC. This translates into CASKHRGVNLDGYTF.

The genes are TRBV30 and TRBJ1-3; D gene uncertain. Trimming shortened V by 8 bases and J by 0 bases, and 14 bases separated the two germline ends. CDR1 GTSNPN and CDR2 SVGIG come from the germline V gene (reference sequence). CDR3 size: 14 residues. The CDR3 reads CAASVVSSGNTIYF. The CDR3 DNA reads as TGTGCCGCCTCTGTCGTTAGCTCTGGAAACACCATATATTTT.

This clone was picked up a small number of times. The chain is built from TRBV5-4 and TRBJ1-1; 8 bases are shared with TRBD1. Germline V lookup: CDR1 SGHNT, CDR2 YYREEE (reference sequence). V dropped 4 bases and J dropped 1; count of bases not matched to a gene: 6. The CDR3 runs 15 residues. The DNA for the CDR3 is TGTGCCAGCAGCCATCTAGGACAGGGGAACACTGAAGCTTTCTTT. Its translation is CASSHLGQGNTEAFF.

CDR3 in DNA: TGTGCCAGCACAGAAGCTAACTATGGCTACACCTTC. It codes for CASTEANYGYTF. This sequence joins TRBV18 and TRBJ1-2; D is uncertain. Germline V CDR1 and CDR2: KGHSH, LQKENI. The CDR3 is 12 residues long. V shed 8 bases and J shed 0 bases, with 7 bases lying between them. Full variable domain (rest looked up from reference TRBV18 and TRBJ1-2): NAGVMQNPRHLVRRRGQEARLRCSPMKGHSHVYWYRQLPEEGLKFMVYLQKENIIDESGMPKERFSAEFPKEGPSILRIQQVVRGDSAAYFCASTEANYGYTFGSGTRLTVV.

The chain uses TRBV27 and TRBJ2-7, with TRBD1 matching 7 bases. CDR1 is MNHEY, CDR2 SMNVEV, per germline (reference sequence). Trimming removed 4 bases from V and 3 bases from J; junction bases left unmatched: 6. This CDR3 region has 14 residues. CDR3 residues: CASSSRQGVYEQYF. The CDR3 DNA follows: TGTGCCAGCAGTTCACGACAGGGTGTCTACGAGCAGTACTTC.

The J gene is TRBJ2-7, the V gene TRBV27; 11 bases match TRBD1. The germline CDR1 and CDR2 sequences are MNHEY and SMNVEV (reference sequence). There are 13 residues in the CDR3. V lost 6 bases and J lost 6; bases outside the gene matches: 4. The CDR3 region has the DNA TGTGCCAGCAGCCTAGGGACAGGGGGCGAGCAGTACTTC. This gives the protein CASSLGTGGEQYF.

CDR3 nucleotides: TGTGCCAGCAGTGAAGGGACTAGCGGCACAGATACGCAGTATTTT. Translated: CASSEGTSGTDTQYF. This chain uses TRBV6-1 with TRBJ2-3; 9 nucleotides line up with TRBD2. This CDR3 has 15 residues. Germline CDR1 is MNHNS and CDR2 is SASEGT. Trimming removed 1 base from V and 1 base from J; junction bases left unmatched: 0.

The V gene is TRBV6-5, the J gene TRBJ2-5; perhaps TRBD1 as D (8 bases). Germline CDR1 and CDR2: MNHEY and SVGAGI. CDR3 size: 14 residues. Trimming removed 5 bases from V and 4 bases from J, with 14 bases in between. This chain's CDR3 is CASSRQGRGETQYF. The CDR3 DNA is TGTGCCAGCAGTCGACAGGGGAGGGGAGAGACCCAGTACTTC.